Listed below are T cell receptor beta chains from one sample, sequenced in a study of human T cells and chemical hapten exposure. TCRdb called the RACE reads again in MiXCR, with one record for every CDR3 protein. The sample records fewer than 60,000 distinct CDR3 sequences, around 10% being singletons. Sequencing used whole blood, obtained in connection with sensitization to the hapten diphenylcyclopropenone (DPC). Every receptor here comes from a woman in her 40s with alopecia areata. Some clones in this sample may be carry-over from other donors' samples. Both conserved end residues are part of each CDR3. A D gene is named only where the DNA matches it firmly. Clone sizes are given selectively: once, few, many, or a class where the clone is expanded.

d_call	v_call	j_call	clone_size	cdr3_nt	cdr3_aa
NA	TRBV6-2/TRBV6-3	TRBJ2-7	few	TGTGCCAGCGGTCGTGGTATCTCCTACGAGCAGTACTTC	CASGRGISYEQYF
NA	TRBV19	TRBJ2-3	NA	TGTGCCAGTAGTACCCCAAAAGGCCTCACAGATACGCAGTATTTT	CASSTPKGLTDTQYF
NA	TRBV11-2	TRBJ2-5	many	TGTGCCAGCAGCAAAGGGACTCAAGAGACCCAGTACTTC	CASSKGTQETQYF
NA	TRBV5-6	TRBJ2-5	NA	TGTGCCAGCAGCTCCGCTGGCCGGAGGGAGACCCAGTACTTC	CASSSAGRRETQYF
NA	TRBV20-1	TRBJ2-1	many	TGCAGCTTACAGACGGGAGCGGTCTATGAGCAGTTCTTC	CSLQTGAVYEQFF
TRBD2	TRBV5-6	TRBJ2-7	few	TGTGCCAGCAGCTTGAGGACTAGCGGGGGATACGAGCAGTACTTC	CASSLRTSGGYEQYF
NA	TRBV7-9	TRBJ2-5	NA	TGTGCCAGCAGCTTAGCGGGGGTAGAGACCCAGTACTTC	CASSLAGVETQYF
NA	TRBV27	TRBJ2-1	NA	TGTGCCAGCAGTACCGGACGGGAGAGGGTTTTCTTC	CASSTGRERVFF
TRBD1	TRBV10-1	TRBJ2-7	NA	TGCGCCAGCAGAGCCGGACAGGAAAGCTCCTACGAGCAGTACTTC	CASRAGQESSYEQYF
NA	TRBV6-2/TRBV6-3	TRBJ1-5	NA	TGTGCCAGCAGTTCCAGGGGATATCAGCCCCAGCATTTT	CASSSRGYQPQHF
TRBD2	TRBV9	TRBJ2-2	few	TGTGCCAGCAGCGTGGGGGCGACTAGCGGGAGGGCCGGCGGGGAGCTGTTTTTT	CASSVGATSGRAGGELFF
TRBD2	TRBV7-2	TRBJ2-1	NA	TGTGCCAGCAGCTTAGCGTTAGCGGGGGGGACGCATGAGCAGTTCTTC	CASSLALAGGTHEQFF
TRBD2	TRBV6-1	TRBJ2-1	many	TGTGCCAGCAGTGAATTGGCCGGCGGCGGGGGTAACAATGAGCAGTTCTTC	CASSELAGGGGNNEQFF
TRBD2	TRBV7-2	TRBJ2-3	many	TGTGCCAGCAGCCCCGGGACTAGCTTGGATTTT	CASSPGTSLDF
NA	TRBV6-6	TRBJ2-7	few	TGTGCCAGCAGTTACTCGAACCAGGATGGGACGCAGTACTTC	CASSYSNQDGTQYF
NA	TRBV7-2	TRBJ1-4	NA	TGTGCCAGCGGTTGGCTGGGGGCAGGAGATAATGAAAAACTGTTTTTT	CASGWLGAGDNEKLFF
NA	TRBV19	TRBJ1-5	many	TGTGCCAGTAGTATCGCATGGGGCAATCAGCCCCAGCATTTT	CASSIAWGNQPQHF
NA	TRBV6-6	TRBJ1-1	many	TGTGCCAGCAGTTACCTGATGAACACTGAAGCTTTCTTT	CASSYLMNTEAFF
NA	TRBV7-2	TRBJ2-2	NA	TGTGCCAGCAGCTTAAAAGGCGCCGGGGAGCTGTTTTTT	CASSLKGAGELFF
NA	TRBV7-9	TRBJ1-2	many	TGTGCCAGCAGCTCGGGCCGGGCCGGCTACACCTTC	CASSSGRAGYTF
NA	TRBV19	TRBJ2-4	many	TGTGCCAGTAGTACGGCAGGGGCGAGCAAAAACATTCAGTACTTC	CASSTAGASKNIQYF
NA	TRBV14	TRBJ1-1	NA	TGTGCCAGCAGCCAAGATCATTTTGGACCCCAGAACACTGAAGCTTTCTTT	CASSQDHFGPQNTEAFF
NA	TRBV12-3/TRBV12-4	TRBJ2-1	NA	TGTGCCAGCAGCACAGGGTTTGGTGAGCAGTTCTTC	CASSTGFGEQFF
TRBD2	TRBV20-1	TRBJ2-7	few	TGCAGTGCTCCTTTGCGGGGGGCTTCCTACGAGCAGTACTTC	CSAPLRGASYEQYF
NA	TRBV29-1	TRBJ2-5	few	TGCAGCGCCACCCGAGGAGGCCAAGAGACCCAGTACTTC	CSATRGGQETQYF
TRBD1	TRBV6-5	TRBJ1-6	many	TGTGCCAGCAGTTACTACGATTCCCCCGGGACAGGGGCTAATTCACCCCTCCACTTT	CASSYYDSPGTGANSPLHF